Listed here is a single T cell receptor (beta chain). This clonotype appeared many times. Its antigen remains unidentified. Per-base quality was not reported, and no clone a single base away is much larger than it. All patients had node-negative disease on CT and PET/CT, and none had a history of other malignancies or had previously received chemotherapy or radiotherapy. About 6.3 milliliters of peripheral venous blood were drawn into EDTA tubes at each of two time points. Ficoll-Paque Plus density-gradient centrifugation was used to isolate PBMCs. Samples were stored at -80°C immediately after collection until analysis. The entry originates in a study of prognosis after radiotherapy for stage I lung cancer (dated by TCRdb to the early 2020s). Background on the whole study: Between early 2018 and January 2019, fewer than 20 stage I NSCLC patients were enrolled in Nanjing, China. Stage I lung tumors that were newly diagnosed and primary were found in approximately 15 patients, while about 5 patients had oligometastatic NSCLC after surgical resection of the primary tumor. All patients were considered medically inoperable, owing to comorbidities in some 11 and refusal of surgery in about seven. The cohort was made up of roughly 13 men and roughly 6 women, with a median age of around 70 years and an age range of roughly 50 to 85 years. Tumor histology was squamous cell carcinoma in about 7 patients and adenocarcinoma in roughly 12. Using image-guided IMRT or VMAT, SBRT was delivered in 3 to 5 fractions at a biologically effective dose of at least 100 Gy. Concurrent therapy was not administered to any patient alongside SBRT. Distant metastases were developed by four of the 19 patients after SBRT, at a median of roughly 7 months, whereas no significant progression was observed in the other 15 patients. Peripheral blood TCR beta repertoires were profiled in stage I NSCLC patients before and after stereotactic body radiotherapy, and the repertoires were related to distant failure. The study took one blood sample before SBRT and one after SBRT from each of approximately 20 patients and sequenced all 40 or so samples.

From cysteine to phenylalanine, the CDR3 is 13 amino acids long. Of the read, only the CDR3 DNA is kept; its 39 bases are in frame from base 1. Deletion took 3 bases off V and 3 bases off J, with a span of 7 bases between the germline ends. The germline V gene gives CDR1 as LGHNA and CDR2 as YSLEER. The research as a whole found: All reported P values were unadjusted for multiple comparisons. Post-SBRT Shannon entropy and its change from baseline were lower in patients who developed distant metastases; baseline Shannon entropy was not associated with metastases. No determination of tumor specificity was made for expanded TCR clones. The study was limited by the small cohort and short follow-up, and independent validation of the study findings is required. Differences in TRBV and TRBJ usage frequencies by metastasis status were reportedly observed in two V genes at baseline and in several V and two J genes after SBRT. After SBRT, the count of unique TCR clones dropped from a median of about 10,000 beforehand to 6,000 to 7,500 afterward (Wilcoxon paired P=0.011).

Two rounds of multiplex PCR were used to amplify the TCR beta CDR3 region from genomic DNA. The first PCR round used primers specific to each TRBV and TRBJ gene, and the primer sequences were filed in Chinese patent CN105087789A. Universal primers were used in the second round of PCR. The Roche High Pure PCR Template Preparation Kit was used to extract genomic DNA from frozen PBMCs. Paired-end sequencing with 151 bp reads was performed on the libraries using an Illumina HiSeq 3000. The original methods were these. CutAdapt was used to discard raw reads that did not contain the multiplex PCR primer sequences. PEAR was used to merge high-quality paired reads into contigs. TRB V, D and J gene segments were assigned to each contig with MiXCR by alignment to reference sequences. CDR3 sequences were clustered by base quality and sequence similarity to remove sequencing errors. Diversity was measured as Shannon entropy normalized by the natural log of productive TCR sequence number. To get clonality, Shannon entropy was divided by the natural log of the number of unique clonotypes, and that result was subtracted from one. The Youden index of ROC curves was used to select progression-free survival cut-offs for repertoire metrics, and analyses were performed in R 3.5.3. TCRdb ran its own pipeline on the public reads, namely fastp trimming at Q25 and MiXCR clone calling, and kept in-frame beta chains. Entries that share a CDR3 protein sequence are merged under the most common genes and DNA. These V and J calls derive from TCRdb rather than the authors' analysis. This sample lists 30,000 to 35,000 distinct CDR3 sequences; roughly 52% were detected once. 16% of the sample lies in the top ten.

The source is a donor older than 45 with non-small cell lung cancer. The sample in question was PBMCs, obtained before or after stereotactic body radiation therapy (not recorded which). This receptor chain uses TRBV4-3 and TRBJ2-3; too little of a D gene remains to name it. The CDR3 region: CASSQEFTDTQYF. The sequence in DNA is TGCGCCAGCAGCCAGGAATTTACAGATACGCAGTATTTT.